One sample yielded the 29 T cell receptor beta chains listed below, sequenced in a study of follicular helper T cells after annual influenza vaccination. Indicated time point: 2014-2015 season, 7 days after vaccination. Sequenced by immunoSEQ multiplex PCR; TCRdb stores in-frame clones only, minus some. The sample holds nearly 9,000 clones, more than 80% seen once. Source: CXCR5+ CD38- circulating T follicular helper cells from blood, taken 7 days after influenza vaccination. Subset defined: circulating Tfh, non-naive CD4+CXCR5+PD-1+ (ICOS+CD38+ or ICOS-CD38-). The receptor set was obtained from an adult who received the influenza vaccine.

This CDR3 reads CASSQRQGARGYTF. CDR3 nucleotides: TGTGCCAGCAGCCAGAGACAGGGGGCGCGGGGCTACACCTTC. The chain couples TRBV11-1 to TRBJ1-2; 10 bases line up with TRBD1. Trimming removed 5 bases from V and 8 bases from J; junction bases left unmatched: 8. Germline V gives CDR1 SGHAT, CDR2 FQDESV (reference sequence). The CDR3 contains 14 residues.

This clone is classed as large (0.1 to 1%). CDR3 sequence reads: CASTRDLGNQPQHF. Here the CDR3 DNA reads TGTGCCAGCACCCGGGATCTGGGCAATCAGCCCCAGCATTTT. J is TRBJ1-5 and V is TRBV2; no clear D gene. The V end was cut by 7 bases, the J end by 2 bases, with 12 bases between. CDR3 length: 14 amino acids. Germline lookup yields CDR1 SNHLY and CDR2 FYNNEI.

The J gene is TRBJ2-2, the V gene TRBV11-2, with D possibly TRBD1 on 6 matching bases. V lost 1 base to trimming and J lost 7 bases, with 16 bases between them. The CDR3 has 16 amino acids. The germline V gene encodes CDR1 SGHAT and CDR2 FQNNGV. Here the CDR3 reads CASSLGRGLDRGELFF. The CDR3 DNA reads TGTGCCAGCAGCTTAGGCAGGGGCTTGGATCGCGGGGAGCTGTTTTTT.

The rearrangement joins TRBV5-8 to TRBJ2-1; D remains unclear. The germline V gene has CDR1 SGHTS and CDR2 YDEGEE. The CDR3 consists of 15 residues. The V end lost 0 bases, the J end lost 5 bases, and 12 bases lay between the germline ends. The CDR3 protein is CASSLGTVSHNEQFF. CDR3 bases: TGTGCCAGCAGCTTGGGTACAGTGAGTCACAATGAGCAGTTCTTC.

V and J are TRBV5-6 and TRBJ2-2; D ambiguous. This CDR3 is 14 amino acids long. The germline CDR1 and CDR2 sequences are SGHDT and YYEEEE. Trimming shortened V by 10 bases and J by 3 bases, and 16 bases separated the two germline ends. This CDR3 reads CAASSPTHTGELFF. The CDR3 nucleotides are TGTGCCGCGAGTTCGCCGACCCACACCGGGGAGCTGTTTTTT.

This clone was seen only once. The chain uses TRBV27 and TRBJ2-2; no definite D call. This CDR3 has 12 amino acids. From germline, CDR1 is MNHEY and CDR2 SMNVEV (reference sequence). V lost 2 bases, J lost 7 bases, and 5 bases lay in between. CDR3 nucleotides: TGTGCCAGCAGTTTACATCTCGGGGAGCTGTTTTTT. Translation gives CASSLHLGELFF.

The chain uses TRBV7-2 and TRBJ2-1, with 10 bases matching TRBD2. This CDR3 region has 17 residues. V shed 5 bases, J shed 4 bases, and the junction held 11 bases outside the gene matches. Germline loops: CDR1 SGHTA, CDR2 FQGNSA. This CDR3 is CASSALRGSGRYNEQFF. CDR3 coding DNA: TGTGCCAGCAGCGCCCTCCGAGGTAGCGGGAGGTACAATGAGCAGTTCTTC.

In this sample, this clone turned up a few times. This sequence joins TRBV7-2 and TRBJ2-2; D is possibly TRBD2 (6 bases). Germline-derived CDR1 and CDR2 are SGHTA and FQGNSA. The CDR3 is made up of 15 amino acids. Between the trimmed V and J ends, which lost 6 bases and 4 bases, there was a span of 15 bases. The CDR3 DNA sequence: TGTGCCAGCAGGCAACGCGCCGGGGGCACCGGGGAGCTGTTTTTT. It specifies CASRQRAGGTGELFF.

V usage is TRBV19 and J usage is TRBJ1-1; D gene ambiguous. This CDR3 is built from 13 residues. V dropped 1 base and J dropped 1 base, with 4 bases sitting between them. Per the germline V gene, CDR1 is LNHDA and CDR2 is SQIVND (reference sequence). CDR3 residues: CASSIGENTEAFF. The CDR3 nucleotides are TGTGCCAGTAGTATAGGCGAGAACACTGAAGCTTTCTTT.

The genes are TRBV19 and TRBJ2-7; D may be TRBD2 (5 bases). V was pared by 1 base and J by 3 bases, with 13 bases between. The CDR3 sequence is 15 residues long. Germline V CDR1 and CDR2: LNHDA, SQIVND (reference sequence). For the CDR3, the DNA is TGTGCCAGTAGTATAGGACGGGCACGGGACTACGAGCAGTACTTC. Its protein product is CASSIGRARDYEQYF.

There are a few counts of this clone. This sequence joins TRBV2 and TRBJ2-5; 7 bases align to TRBD2. V shed 3 bases and J 4 bases; nucleotides not matched to a gene: 8. The CDR3 sequence is 15 residues long. In germline, CDR1 is SNHLY, CDR2 FYNNEI. CDR3 in amino acids: CASSDEGGRVETQYF. For the CDR3, the DNA is TGTGCCAGCAGTGACGAGGGAGGGCGGGTAGAGACCCAGTACTTC. Full variable domain (remainder filled in from reference TRBV2 and TRBJ2-5): EPEVTQTPSHQVTQMGQEVILRCVPISNHLYFYWYRQILGQKVEFLVSFYNNEISEKSEIFDDQFSVERPDGSNFTLKIRSTKLEDSAMYFCASSDEGGRVETQYFGPGTRLLVL.

The rearrangement uses TRBV6-1 and TRBJ2-7, with 7 bases aligning to TRBD1. Germline lookup yields CDR1 MNHNS and CDR2 SASEGT. The length of the CDR3 is 15 residues. V dropped 0 bases and J dropped 7; count of bases not matched to a gene: 9. CDR3 region: CASSEATGTAGEQYF. The CDR3 nucleotides are TGTGCCAGCAGTGAAGCGACAGGGACCGCTGGGGAGCAGTACTTC.

The V gene is TRBV6-6, the J gene TRBJ2-3; possible D gene TRBD1, 6 bases. In germline, CDR1 is MNHNY, CDR2 SVGAGI (reference sequence). The V end was cut by 4 bases, the J end by 2 bases, with 13 bases between. The CDR3 is 15 amino acids. The CDR3: CASSSPGHPTDTQYF. The CDR3 coding sequence is TGTGCCAGCAGTTCGCCGGGACACCCCACAGATACGCAGTATTTT.

The gene calls are TRBV6-1 and TRBJ1-5; the D is unclear. The germline V and J ends were trimmed by 4 bases and 0 bases, with 7 bases remaining between them. Looked up from germline, CDR1 is MNHNS and CDR2 is SASEGT. The CDR3 runs to 14 residues. CDR3 DNA: TGTGCCAGCAGTGTACAATCTAGCAATCAGCCCCAGCATTTT. It specifies CASSVQSSNQPQHF.

The rearrangement links TRBV19 to TRBJ2-2; D is perhaps TRBD1 (5 bases). Per the germline V gene, CDR1 is LNHDA and CDR2 is SQIVND (reference sequence). The CDR3 is 17 residues long. V shed 4 bases and J shed 2 bases, with 17 bases lying between them. The CDR3 DNA reads TGTGCCAGTAGTAGGGGCCGAGACTGGAGAAACACCGGGGAGCTGTTTTTT. Protein product: CASSRGRDWRNTGELFF.

CDR3 sequence reads: CASIPTWGEKLFF. Here the CDR3 DNA reads TGTGCCAGCATCCCGACCTGGGGTGAAAAACTGTTTTTT. The V and J genes are TRBV6-1 and TRBJ1-4; no clear D. There are 13 residues in the CDR3. The germline V gene has CDR1 MNHNS and CDR2 SASEGT. V lost 7 bases to trimming and J lost 7 bases, with 13 bases between them.

The J gene is TRBJ2-1, the V gene TRBV5-1; 9 nucleotides line up with TRBD1. The CDR3 consists of 17 residues. Trimming removed 1 base from V and 4 bases from J; junction bases left unmatched: 9. The germline V gene has CDR1 SGHRS and CDR2 YFSETQ. CDR3 region: CASSLSPPGQGYNEQFF. DNA of the CDR3: TGCGCCAGCAGCTTGTCACCCCCGGGACAGGGATACAATGAGCAGTTCTTC.

The rearrangement links TRBV29-1 to TRBJ1-3, with TRBD1 matching over 7 bases. The CDR3 is made up of 14 amino acids. V dropped 4 bases and J dropped 2; count of bases not matched to a gene: 5. Germline loops: CDR1 SQVTM, CDR2 ANQGSEA. CDR3 nucleotide sequence: TGCAGCGTTGTAGTCAGGGGGACTGGAAACACCATATATTTT. As protein: CSVVVRGTGNTIYF.

This clone was recorded a few times. The gene calls are TRBV28 and TRBJ1-2; a possible D gene is TRBD1 (6 bases). This CDR3 has 13 amino acids. Germline values: CDR1 MDHEN, CDR2 SYDVKM. Trimming took 5 bases from V and 2 from J, leaving 9 bases between them. In nucleotides, the CDR3 is TGTGCCAGCAGTCAAACAGGGAACTATGGCTACACCTTC. It yields the protein CASSQTGNYGYTF.

V usage is TRBV5-4 and J usage is TRBJ1-2, with D possibly matching TRBD1 (6 bases). CDR1 SGHNT and CDR2 YYREEE come from the germline V gene (reference sequence). The ends were cut back, 0 bases at V and 7 bases at J, with 10 bases in the middle. The CDR3 has 13 amino acids. The CDR3 is CASSLDREGGYTF. The DNA of the CDR3 is TGTGCCAGCAGCTTGGACAGGGAGGGTGGCTACACCTTC.

The rearrangement joins TRBV15 to TRBJ2-1; D might be TRBD1 or TRBD2, each matching 6 bases. This CDR3 has 16 residues. The ends were cut back, 0 bases at V and 3 bases at J, with 12 bases in the middle. Germline V CDR1 and CDR2: LNHNV, YYDKDF (reference sequence). The CDR3 here is CATSRDEGGRYNEQFF. The CDR3 DNA reads as TGTGCCACCAGCAGAGATGAGGGGGGCCGCTACAATGAGCAGTTCTTC.

The CDR3 sequence: CASSSMDEQFF. The CDR3 region has the DNA TGTGCCAGCAGCTCGATGGATGAGCAGTTCTTC. This chain links TRBV4-2 with TRBJ2-1; D ambiguous. Looked up from germline, CDR1 is LGHNA and CDR2 is YNFKEQ. V lost 5 bases and J 8 bases, leaving 7 bases between the germline ends. The CDR3 is 11 amino acids.

The rearrangement links TRBV5-4 to TRBJ2-5, with D perhaps matching TRBD1 or TRBD2 (5 bases each). This CDR3 is built from 13 residues. Germline V lookup: CDR1 SGHNT, CDR2 YYREEE (reference sequence). The V and J ends lost 4 bases and 5 bases respectively, with 12 bases between them. In DNA form, the CDR3 reads TGTGCCAGCAGCATGGACTGGGGGGAGACCCAGTACTTC. Encoded protein: CASSMDWGETQYF.

The rearrangement joins TRBV18 to TRBJ2-7; TRBD1 matches 8 bases. There are 14 residues in the CDR3. CDR1 and CDR2 (germline): KGHSH, LQKENI. Germline trimming cut 3 bases from V and 3 bases from J; bases unmatched to any gene: 4. The CDR3 sequence is CASSPGTGFYEQYF. For the CDR3, the DNA is TGTGCCAGCTCACCCGGGACAGGTTTCTACGAGCAGTACTTC.

Notes on this clone: Germline is not matched at one junction end, which may reflect a read error. The J gene is TRBJ2-6, the V gene TRBV4-1; D not resolved. There are 18 residues in the CDR3. Germline CDR1 and CDR2: MGHRA and YSYEKL. CDR3 bases: TGCGCCAGCAGCCAGGAAACCAGAACCACAAAGTCGGGCCAACGTCCTGACTTC. It yields the protein CASSQETRTTKSGQRPDF.

The chain has TRBV4-2 and TRBJ2-7, with a tentative D call TRBD2 (5 bases). The CDR3 length is 12 residues. The germline V and J ends were trimmed by 0 bases and 7 bases, with 7 bases remaining between them. Germline values: CDR1 LGHNA, CDR2 YNFKEQ. CDR3 bases: TGTGCCAGCAGCCAAGATGAGCGGGAGCAGTACTTC. Its translation: CASSQDEREQYF.

The chain couples TRBV19 to TRBJ2-3, with D perhaps given as TRBD1 or TRBD2 (5 bases each). Trimming stripped 10 bases from V and 2 bases from J, with 16 bases between. The CDR3 loop spans 14 amino acids. Germline CDR1 and CDR2: LNHDA and SQIVND (reference sequence). The CDR3: CAIRGPLPTDTQYF. CDR3 DNA: TGTGCCATTCGGGGCCCCCTTCCCACAGATACGCAGTATTTT.

The chain has TRBV10-3 and TRBJ1-5; D unresolved. Looked up from germline, CDR1 is ENHRY and CDR2 is SYGVKD. The V end was cut by 5 bases, the J end by 6 bases, with 11 bases between. The CDR3 spans 13 residues. In DNA form, the CDR3 reads TGTGCCATCAGTACTGAAAGGGCTCAGCCCCAGCATTTT. Amino acids: CAISTERAQPQHF.

DNA of the CDR3: TGTGCCAGCAGCCCTAGCGGGGGGGCCTCGGGGAATGAGCAGTTCTTC. Encoded protein: CASSPSGGASGNEQFF. The V call is TRBV28, the J call TRBJ2-1, with 12 bases lining up with TRBD2. V was clipped by 6 bases and J by 7 bases; unmatched bases: 10. This CDR3 spans 16 amino acids. Germline V gene data show CDR1 as MDHEN and CDR2 as SYDVKM. The full variable domain, rest sourced from reference TRBV28 and TRBJ2-1, is DVKVTQSSRYLVKRTGEKVFLECVQDMDHENMFWYRQDPGLGLRLIYFSYDVKMKEKGDIPEGYSVSREKKERFSLILESASTNQTSMYLCASSPSGGASGNEQFFGPGTRLTVL.